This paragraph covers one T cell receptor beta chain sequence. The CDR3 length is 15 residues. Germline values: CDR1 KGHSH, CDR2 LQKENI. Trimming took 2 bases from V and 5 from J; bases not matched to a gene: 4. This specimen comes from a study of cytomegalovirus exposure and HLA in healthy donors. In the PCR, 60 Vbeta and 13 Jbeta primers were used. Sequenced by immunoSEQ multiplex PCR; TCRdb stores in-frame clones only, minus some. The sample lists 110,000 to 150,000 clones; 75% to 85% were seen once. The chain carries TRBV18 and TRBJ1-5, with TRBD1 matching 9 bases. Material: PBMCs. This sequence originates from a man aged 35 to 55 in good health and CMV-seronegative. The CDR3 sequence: CASSPGTGTYQPQHF. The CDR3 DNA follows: TGTGCCAGCTCACCAGGGACAGGGACCTATCAGCCCCAGCATTTT.